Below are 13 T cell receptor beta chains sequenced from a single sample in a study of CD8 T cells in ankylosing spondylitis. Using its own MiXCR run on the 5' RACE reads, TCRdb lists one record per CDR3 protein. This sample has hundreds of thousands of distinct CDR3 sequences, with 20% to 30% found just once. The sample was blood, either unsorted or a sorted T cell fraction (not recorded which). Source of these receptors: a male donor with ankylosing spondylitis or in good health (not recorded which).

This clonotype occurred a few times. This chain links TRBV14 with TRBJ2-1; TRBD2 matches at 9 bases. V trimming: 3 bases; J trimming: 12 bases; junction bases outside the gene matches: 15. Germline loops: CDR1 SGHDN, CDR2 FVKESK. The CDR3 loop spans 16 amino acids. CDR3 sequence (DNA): TGTGCCAGCAGCCAGGACACCGGGACTAGCTTTGTCAGGCAGTTCTTC. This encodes CASSQDTGTSFVRQFF.

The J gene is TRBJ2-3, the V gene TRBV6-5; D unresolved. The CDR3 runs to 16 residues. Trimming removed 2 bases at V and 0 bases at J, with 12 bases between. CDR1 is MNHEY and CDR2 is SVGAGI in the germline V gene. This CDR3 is CASSYALAASTDTQYF. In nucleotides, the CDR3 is TGTGCCAGCAGTTACGCCCTGGCAGCTAGCACAGATACGCAGTATTTT.

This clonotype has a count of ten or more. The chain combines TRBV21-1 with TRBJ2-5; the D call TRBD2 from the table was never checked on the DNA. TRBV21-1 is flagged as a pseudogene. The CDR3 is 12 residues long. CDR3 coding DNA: TGTGCCAGCAAGGGACTAGTAAAGACCCAGTACTTC. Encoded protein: CASKGLVKTQYF.

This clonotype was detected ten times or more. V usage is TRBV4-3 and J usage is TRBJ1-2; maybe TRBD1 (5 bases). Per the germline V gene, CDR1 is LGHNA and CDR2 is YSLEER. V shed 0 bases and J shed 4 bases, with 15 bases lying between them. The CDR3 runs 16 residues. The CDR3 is CASSQDTWGWIYGYTF. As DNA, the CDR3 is TGCGCCAGCAGCCAAGATACTTGGGGGTGGATCTATGGCTACACCTTC.

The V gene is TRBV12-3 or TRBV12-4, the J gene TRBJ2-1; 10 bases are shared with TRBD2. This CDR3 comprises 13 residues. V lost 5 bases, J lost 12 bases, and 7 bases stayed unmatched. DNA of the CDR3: TGTGCCAGCAGTATCCCGGCTAGCGGGGGGCAGTTCTTC. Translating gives CASSIPASGGQFF.

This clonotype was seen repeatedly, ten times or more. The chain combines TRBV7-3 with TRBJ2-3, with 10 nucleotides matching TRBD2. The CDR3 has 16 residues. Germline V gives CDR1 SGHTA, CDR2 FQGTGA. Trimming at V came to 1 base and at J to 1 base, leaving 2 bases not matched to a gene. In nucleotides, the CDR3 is TGTGCCAGCAGCTTAAAGAGCGGGAGGGGCACAGATACGCAGTATTTT. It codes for CASSLKSGRGTDTQYF. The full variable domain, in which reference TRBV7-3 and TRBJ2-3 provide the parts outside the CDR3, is GAGVSQTPSNKVTEKGKYVELRCDPISGHTALYWYRQSLGQGPEFLIYFQGTGAADDSGLPNDRFFAVRPEGSVSTLKIQRTERGDSAVYLCASSLKSGRGTDTQYFGPGTRLTVL.

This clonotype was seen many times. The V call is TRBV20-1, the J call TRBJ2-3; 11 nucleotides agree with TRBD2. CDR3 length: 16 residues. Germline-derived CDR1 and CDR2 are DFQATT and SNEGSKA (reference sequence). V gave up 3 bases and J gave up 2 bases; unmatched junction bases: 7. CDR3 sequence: CSASERLAGYTDTQYF. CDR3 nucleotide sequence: TGCAGTGCTAGTGAAAGACTAGCGGGATACACAGATACGCAGTATTTT.

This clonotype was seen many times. The CDR3 nucleotides are TGTGCCAGCAGGCCGGGACAGAATCAGCCCCAGCATTTT. Translating gives CASRPGQNQPQHF. This sequence joins TRBV6-2 or TRBV6-3 and TRBJ1-5, with 7 bases matching TRBD1. CDR1 is MNHEY and CDR2 is SVGEGT in the germline V gene. V trimming: 6 bases; J trimming: 4 bases; junction bases outside the gene matches: 3. This CDR3 has 13 residues.

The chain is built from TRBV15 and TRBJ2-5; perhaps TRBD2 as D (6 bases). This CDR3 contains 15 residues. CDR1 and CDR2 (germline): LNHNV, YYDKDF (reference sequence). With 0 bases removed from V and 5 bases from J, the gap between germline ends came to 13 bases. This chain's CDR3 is CATSRDQTSTETQYF. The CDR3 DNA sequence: TGTGCCACCAGCAGAGACCAGACTAGTACCGAGACCCAGTACTTC.

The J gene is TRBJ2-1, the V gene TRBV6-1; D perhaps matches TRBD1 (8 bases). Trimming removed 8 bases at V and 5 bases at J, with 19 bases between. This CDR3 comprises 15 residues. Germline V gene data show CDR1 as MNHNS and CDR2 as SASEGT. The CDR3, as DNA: TGTGCCAGCGGGGGGAGGGACAGGTACAACAATGAGCAGTTCTTC. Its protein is CASGGRDRYNNEQFF.

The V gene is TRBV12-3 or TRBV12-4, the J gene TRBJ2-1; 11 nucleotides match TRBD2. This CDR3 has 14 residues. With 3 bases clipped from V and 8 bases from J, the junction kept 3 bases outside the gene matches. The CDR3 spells CASSFSGRAHEQFF. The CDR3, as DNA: TGTGCCAGCAGTTTTAGCGGGAGGGCCCATGAGCAGTTCTTC.

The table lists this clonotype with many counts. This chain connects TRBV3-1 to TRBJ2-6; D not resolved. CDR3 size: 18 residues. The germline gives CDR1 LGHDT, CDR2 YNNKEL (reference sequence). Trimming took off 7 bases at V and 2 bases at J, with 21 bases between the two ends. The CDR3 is CASITSWYSPTGANVLTF. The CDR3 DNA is TGTGCCAGCATCACAAGTTGGTACAGCCCAACTGGGGCCAACGTCCTGACTTTC.

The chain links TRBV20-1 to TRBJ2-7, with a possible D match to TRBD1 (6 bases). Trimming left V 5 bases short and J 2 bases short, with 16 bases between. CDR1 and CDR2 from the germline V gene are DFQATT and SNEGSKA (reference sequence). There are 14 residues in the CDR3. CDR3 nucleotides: TGCAGTGCTCCTGAGTGGACAGACCCCTACGAGCAGTACTTC. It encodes CSAPEWTDPYEQYF.